The rows below give T cell receptor beta chains drawn from one sample of a study of blood T cell repertoires in COVID-19. TCRdb keeps only in-frame clones here, not all; method: immunoSEQ multiplex PCR. The repertoire includes a few hundred thousand clones, more than 85% of them detected once, and approximately 2.6% sits in the top ten. The sequenced sample was peripheral blood. These receptors all stem from a person aged 18 to 30 with COVID-19, enrolled during active disease. Each CDR3 is given with its conserved first and last residue. The size entry is marked missing in some rows and otherwise reads once, few, many or a size class.

J | size | V | CDR3
TRBJ2-7 | few | TRBV13 | CASSSGRGEQYF
TRBJ1-1 | . | TRBV11-2 | CASSQIKGAYYPEAFF
TRBJ1-1 | . | TRBV20-1 | CSARDTAEAFF
TRBJ1-6 | . | TRBV3-1/TRBV3-2 | CASSPTGDNSPLHF
TRBJ2-3 | . | TRBV5-1 | CASSLDRGAGADTQYF
TRBJ2-5 | . | TRBV6-5 | CASRESSGLGAQYF
TRBJ1-1 | . | TRBV2 | CASRQDRSEAFF
TRBJ2-3 | once | TRBV9 | CASSVGGSSDTQYF
TRBJ2-1 | few | TRBV2 | CASMRLAGANEQFF
TRBJ2-3 | . | TRBV10-3 | CAISVQGTDTQYF
TRBJ1-5 | . | TRBV4-1 | CASSQDGTGDQPQHF
TRBJ2-3 | . | TRBV23-1 | CASSQSLSGTVGLAGRTDTQYF
TRBJ1-1 | . | TRBV5-4 | CASSLGQPTEAFF
TRBJ1-5 | . | TRBV6-6 | CASSARVNQPQHF
TRBJ2-4 | . | TRBV3-1/TRBV3-2 | CASSQDRSSGNLF
TRBJ1-4 | . | TRBV19 | CASNMQVFDEKLFF
TRBJ2-3 | . | TRBV25-1 | CASSDRTSGRGADTQYF
TRBJ1-1 | . | TRBV20-1 | CSASGQGGTEAFF
TRBJ1-1 | . | TRBV6-5 | CASSWRDGEAFF
TRBJ1-2 | . | TRBV6-5 | CASSYGRGYGYTF
TRBJ1-5 | . | TRBV19 | CASSMGDRFNQPQHF
TRBJ2-7 | . | TRBV4-3 | CASSQARVTYEQYF
TRBJ2-4 | . | TRBV7-4 | CASSLTVLAKNIQYF
TRBJ1-2 | . | TRBV10-2 | CASSDSDRVEGYTF
TRBJ2-5 | few | TRBV10-3 | CAISGTGGIETQYF
TRBJ2-7 | . | TRBV5-6 | CASSLAFFQGVPGYEQYF
TRBJ2-7 | . | TRBV10-3 | CAISVTSGPEEQYF
TRBJ1-4 | . | TRBV7-9 | CASRPQGYEKLFF
TRBJ1-1 | once | TRBV29-1 | CSVSYVGQGGTEAFF
TRBJ1-1 | . | TRBV27 | CASSLIPDTEAFF
TRBJ1-1 | . | TRBV4-1 | CASSQERGITEAFF
TRBJ1-2 | . | TRBV6-5 | CASSGGTYYGYTF
TRBJ2-3 | few | TRBV4-2 | CASSQEHLLAGTDTQYF
TRBJ1-2 | . | TRBV6-1 | CASSERQSYGYTF
TRBJ2-2 | once | TRBV6-6 | CASQKREERTGELFF
TRBJ2-7 | few | TRBV25-1 | CASSEGKGAHSYEQYF
TRBJ2-7 | . | TRBV2 | CASRPDWYEQYF
TRBJ2-2 | . | TRBV24-1 | CATSERAGGLGGELFF
TRBJ1-2 | once | TRBV28 | CASSLTANYGYTF